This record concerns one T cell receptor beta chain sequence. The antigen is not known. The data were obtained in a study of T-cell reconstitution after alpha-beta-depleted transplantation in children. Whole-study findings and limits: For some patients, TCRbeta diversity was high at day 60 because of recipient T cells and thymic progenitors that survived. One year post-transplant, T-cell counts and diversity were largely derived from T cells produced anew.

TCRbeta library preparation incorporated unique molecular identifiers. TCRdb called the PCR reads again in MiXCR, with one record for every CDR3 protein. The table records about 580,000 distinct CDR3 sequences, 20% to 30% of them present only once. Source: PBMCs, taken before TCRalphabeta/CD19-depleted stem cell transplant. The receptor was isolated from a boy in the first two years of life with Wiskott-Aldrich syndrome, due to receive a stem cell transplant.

The CDR3 DNA sequence: TGTGCCACCGGGGCAGGGACTGGGGAGACCCAGTACTTC. As protein: CATGAGTGETQYF. V is TRBV15 and J is TRBJ2-5; tentatively, D is TRBD2 (6 bases). Germline loops: CDR1 LNHNV, CDR2 YYDKDF (reference sequence). This CDR3 spans 13 amino acids. V was pared by 8 bases and J by 5 bases, with 15 bases between.